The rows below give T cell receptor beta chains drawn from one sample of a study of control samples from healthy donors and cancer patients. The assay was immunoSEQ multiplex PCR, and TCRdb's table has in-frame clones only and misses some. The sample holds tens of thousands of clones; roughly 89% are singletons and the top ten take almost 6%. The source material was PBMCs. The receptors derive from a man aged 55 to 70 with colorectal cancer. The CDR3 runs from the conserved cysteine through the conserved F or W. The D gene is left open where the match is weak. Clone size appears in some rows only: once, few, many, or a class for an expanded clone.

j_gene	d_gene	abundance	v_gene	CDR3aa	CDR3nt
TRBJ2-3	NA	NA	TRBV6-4	CASSGGGGTDTQYF	TGTGCCAGCAGTGGAGGGGGGGGCACAGATACGCAGTATTTT
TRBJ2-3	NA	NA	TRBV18	CASSPISGPADTQYF	TGTGCCAGCTCACCAATTTCTGGGCCCGCAGATACGCAGTATTTT
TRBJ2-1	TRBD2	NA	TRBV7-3	CASSLHGGAYNEQFF	TGTGCCAGCAGCTTACACGGGGGGGCCTACAATGAGCAGTTCTTC
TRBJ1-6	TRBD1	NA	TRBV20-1	CSASTQGAGSPLHF	TGCAGTGCTAGTACACAGGGGGCTGGATCACCCCTCCACTTT
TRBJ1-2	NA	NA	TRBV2	CASSEGTRAGYTF	TGTGCCAGCAGTGAAGGTACCAGGGCTGGCTACACCTTC
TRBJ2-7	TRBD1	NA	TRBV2	CASSVSGQINYEQYF	TGTGCCAGCAGTGTATCGGGACAGATCAACTACGAGCAGTACTTC
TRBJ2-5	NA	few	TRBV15	CATSREVQETQYF	TGTGCCACCAGCAGAGAGGTCCAAGAGACCCAGTACTTC
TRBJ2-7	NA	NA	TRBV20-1	CSANGNYEQYF	TGCAGTGCAAACGGTAACTACGAGCAGTACTTC
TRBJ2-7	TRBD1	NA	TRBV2	CASTRDRAYEQYF	TGTGCCAGCACCCGGGACAGAGCCTACGAGCAGTACTTC
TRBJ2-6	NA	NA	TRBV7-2	CASSLASGISGANVLTF	TGTGCCAGCAGCTTAGCATCCGGGATCTCTGGGGCCAACGTCCTGACTTTC
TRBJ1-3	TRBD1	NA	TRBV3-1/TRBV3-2	CASSRQGNGNTIYF	TGTGCCAGCAGCCGACAGGGGAATGGAAACACCATATATTTT
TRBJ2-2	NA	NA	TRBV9	CASSVDVGPPFTGELFF	TGTGCCAGCAGCGTAGATGTAGGCCCCCCCTTCACCGGGGAGCTGTTTTTT
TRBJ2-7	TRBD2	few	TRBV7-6	CASSLTSGLSSYEQYF	TGTGCCAGCAGCTTGACTAGCGGGCTTAGCTCCTACGAGCAGTACTTC
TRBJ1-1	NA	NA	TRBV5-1	CASSAGTLNTEAFF	TGCGCCAGCAGCGCTGGGACGTTAAACACTGAAGCTTTCTTT
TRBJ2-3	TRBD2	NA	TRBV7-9	CASSLGGGATDTQYF	TGTGCCAGCAGCTTAGGCGGGGGGGCAACAGATACGCAGTATTTT
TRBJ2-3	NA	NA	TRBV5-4	CASSDRSSGFTDTQYF	TGTGCCAGCAGCGACCGATCCTCGGGATTTACAGATACGCAGTATTTT
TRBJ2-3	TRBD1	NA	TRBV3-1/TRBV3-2	CASRQRGLGTDTQYF	TGTGCCAGCCGGCAGAGGGGGCTTGGCACAGATACGCAGTATTTT
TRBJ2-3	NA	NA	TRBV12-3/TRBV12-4	CASSLISTDTQYF	TGTGCCAGCAGTTTAATTAGCACAGATACGCAGTATTTT
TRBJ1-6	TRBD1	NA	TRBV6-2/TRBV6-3	CASSYSRRQGASPLHF	TGTGCCAGCAGTTACTCGAGGAGGCAGGGGGCTTCACCCCTCCACTTT
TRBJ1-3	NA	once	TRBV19	CASSIGYGFGNTIYF	TGTGCCAGTAGTATAGGGTACGGGTTCGGAAACACCATATATTTT
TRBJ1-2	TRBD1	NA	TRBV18	CASSPDTGGNYGYTF	TGTGCCAGCTCACCGGACACAGGGGGGAACTATGGCTACACCTTC
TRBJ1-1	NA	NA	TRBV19	CASRKAGTLNTEAFF	TGTGCCAGTAGGAAGGCCGGGACATTGAACACTGAAGCTTTCTTT
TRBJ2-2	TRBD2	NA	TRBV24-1	CATRSSGATGELFF	TGTGCCACCCGCTCTAGCGGGGCCACCGGGGAGCTGTTTTTT
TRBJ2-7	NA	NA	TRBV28	CASRPGRSSALYEQYF	TGTGCCAGCAGGCCGGGCAGGTCTTCAGCCCTCTACGAGCAGTACTTC
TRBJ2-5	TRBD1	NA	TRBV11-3	CASSFGQAETQYF	TGTGCCAGCAGTTTTGGACAGGCGGAGACCCAGTACTTC
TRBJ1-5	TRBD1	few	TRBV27	CASSPPSRDRGRGRNQPQHF	TGTGCCAGCAGTCCACCTTCCCGGGACAGGGGGCGGGGGCGCAATCAGCCCCAGCATTTT
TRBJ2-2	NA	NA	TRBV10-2	CASSESGRELFF	TGCGCCAGCAGTGAATCGGGGCGGGAGCTGTTTTTT
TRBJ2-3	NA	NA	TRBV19	CASRDPRGETTDTQYF	TGTGCCAGTAGGGACCCGAGAGGAGAGACCACAGATACGCAGTATTTT
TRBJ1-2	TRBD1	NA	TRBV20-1	CSARTGFYTF	TGCAGTGCACGGACAGGATTCTACACCTTC
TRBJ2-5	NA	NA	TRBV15	CATSRVRGPQETQYF	TGTGCCACCAGCAGAGTCCGGGGACCCCAAGAGACCCAGTACTTC
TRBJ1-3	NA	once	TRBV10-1	CASSEWSRWGAYTIYF	TGCGCCAGCAGTGAGTGGTCCAGGTGGGGGGCATACACCATATATTTT
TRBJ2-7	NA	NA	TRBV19	CASSFVGDWGYEQYF	TGTGCCAGTAGTTTTGTCGGGGACTGGGGTTACGAGCAGTACTTC
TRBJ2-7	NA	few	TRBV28	CASSLLYRPSYEQYF	TGTGCCAGCAGCCTCCTTTACAGGCCCAGTTACGAGCAGTACTTC
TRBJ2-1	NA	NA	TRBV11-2	CASSFNYNEQFF	TGTGCCAGCAGCTTTAATTACAATGAGCAGTTCTTC
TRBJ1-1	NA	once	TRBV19	CASTTRRVEAFF	TGTGCCAGTACCACACGGAGGGTCGAAGCTTTCTTT
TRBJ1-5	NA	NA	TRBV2	CASKPDSNQPQHF	TGTGCCAGCAAGCCGGATAGCAATCAGCCCCAGCATTTT
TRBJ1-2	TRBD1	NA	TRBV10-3	CAISPGQGAVHYGYTF	TGTGCCATCAGTCCGGGACAGGGGGCAGTTCACTATGGCTACACCTTC
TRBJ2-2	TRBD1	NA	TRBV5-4	CASSIRTGGNTGELFF	TGTGCCAGCAGCATCCGGACAGGGGGGAACACCGGGGAGCTGTTTTTT
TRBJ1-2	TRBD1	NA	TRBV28	CASSLDRVYGYTF	TGTGCCAGCAGTTTGGACAGGGTTTATGGCTACACCTTC